The 5 T cell receptor beta chains below come from one sample, sequenced in a study of blood T cells in healthy people across ages. The authors ran a second PCR of 7 to 11 cycles using a sample-barcoded 5' primer and a J-beta primer mix. TCRdb re-derived calls from the 5' RACE reads in MiXCR, one entry per CDR3 protein. The table has fewer than 1.5 million distinct CDR3 sequences, 42% seen once. The sequenced material came from blood. The origin of the receptors is a woman between 18 and 29 years old in good health.

The gene calls are TRBV5-8 and TRBJ2-5, with 11 bases matching TRBD2. The V gene end was trimmed by 5 bases and the J gene end by 4 bases; junction bases not matched to a gene: 7. Per the germline V gene, CDR1 is SGHTS and CDR2 is YDEGEE. The CDR3 extends over 15 amino acids. The CDR3 DNA is TGTGCCAGCAGGCAAACTAGCGGGGGCATAGAGACCCAGTACTTC. Residues: CASRQTSGGIETQYF.

This chain links TRBV6-1 with TRBJ2-7; D remains ambiguous. Between the trimmed V and J ends, which lost 4 bases and 1 base, there was a span of 11 bases. Germline lookup yields CDR1 MNHNS and CDR2 SASEGT. CDR3 length equals 14 residues. The CDR3: CASSGNAGSYEQYF. The CDR3 DNA is TGTGCCAGCAGTGGGAATGCAGGTTCCTACGAGCAGTACTTC.

This clonotype was observed many times. The V gene is TRBV9, the J gene TRBJ2-3; D gene uncertain. The germline V gene has CDR1 SGDLS and CDR2 YYNGEE. Trimming shortened V by 0 bases and J by 1 base, and 6 bases separated the two germline ends. CDR3 size: 14 residues. The CDR3 sequence: CASSVDSGTDTQYF. CDR3 bases: TGTGCCAGCAGCGTAGACAGCGGCACAGATACGCAGTATTTT.

This clonotype came up a few times. V gene TRBV6-5 combines with J gene TRBJ2-7; the D gene is possibly TRBD2 (5 bases). The assigned J gene may be wrong: the sequence end matches TRBJ2-5 better. The CDR3 is 15 residues long. Germline V lookup: CDR1 MNHEY, CDR2 SVGAGI. The CDR3 here is CASSSRDRRGGTQYF. The CDR3 DNA reads TGTGCCAGCAGTTCTCGTGATCGACGGGGTGGGACCCAGTACTTC.

This clonotype showed up just a few times. The genes are TRBV6-1 and TRBJ1-2; tentative D call: TRBD1 (6 bases). The V gene's germline CDR1 is MNHNS and CDR2 SASEGT. This CDR3 region has 11 residues. Trimming took off 11 bases at V and 2 bases at J, with 9 bases between the two ends. DNA of the CDR3: TGTGCCGGAGGACAGAACTATGGCTACACCTTC. This translates into CAGGQNYGYTF.